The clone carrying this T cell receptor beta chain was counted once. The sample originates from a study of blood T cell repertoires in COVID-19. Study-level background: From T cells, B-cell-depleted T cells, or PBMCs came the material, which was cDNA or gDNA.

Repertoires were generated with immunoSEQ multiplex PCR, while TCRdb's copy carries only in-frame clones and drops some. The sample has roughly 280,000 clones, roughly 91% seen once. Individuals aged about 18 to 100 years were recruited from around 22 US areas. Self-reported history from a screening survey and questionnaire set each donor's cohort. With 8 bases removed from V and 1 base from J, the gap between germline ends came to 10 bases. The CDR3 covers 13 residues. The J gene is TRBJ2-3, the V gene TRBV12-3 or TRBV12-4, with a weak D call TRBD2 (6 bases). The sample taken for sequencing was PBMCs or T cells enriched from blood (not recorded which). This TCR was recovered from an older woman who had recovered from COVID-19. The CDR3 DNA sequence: TGTGCCAGCGAGGCTAGCGGCACAGATACGCAGTATTTT. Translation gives CASEASGTDTQYF.